This T cell receptor (beta chain) was profiled in a study of blood T cell repertoires in COVID-19. Overall study context: Samples taken during acute and convalescent COVID-19 were collected in the United States, Italy and Spain. Nucleic acid was either cDNA or gDNA, and it came from T cells, B-cell-depleted T cells, or PBMCs.

CDR3 length equals 18 residues. Germline V gene sequence: CDR1 LGHNA, CDR2 YNFKEQ. V was pared by 0 bases and J by 1 base, with 6 bases of the junction left unmatched. Authors' processing steps: The authors estimated nucleated cell counts from reference gene primer amplification. Produced via immunoSEQ multiplex PCR; TCRdb's table is partial and in-frame only. V, J and clone size are those of that table, while D and trimming were read from the DNA. The table includes roughly 100,000 clones, roughly nine tenths detected once. This TCR came from a human donor in a cohort sampled during active COVID-19. The chain recombines TRBV4-2 with TRBJ2-3; 11 nucleotides agree with TRBD2. Sample: peripheral blood. CDR3 residues: CASSQDPGGLAGTDTQYF. The CDR3 DNA follows: TGTGCCAGCAGCCAAGATCCAGGGGGACTAGCGGGCACAGATACGCAGTATTTT.